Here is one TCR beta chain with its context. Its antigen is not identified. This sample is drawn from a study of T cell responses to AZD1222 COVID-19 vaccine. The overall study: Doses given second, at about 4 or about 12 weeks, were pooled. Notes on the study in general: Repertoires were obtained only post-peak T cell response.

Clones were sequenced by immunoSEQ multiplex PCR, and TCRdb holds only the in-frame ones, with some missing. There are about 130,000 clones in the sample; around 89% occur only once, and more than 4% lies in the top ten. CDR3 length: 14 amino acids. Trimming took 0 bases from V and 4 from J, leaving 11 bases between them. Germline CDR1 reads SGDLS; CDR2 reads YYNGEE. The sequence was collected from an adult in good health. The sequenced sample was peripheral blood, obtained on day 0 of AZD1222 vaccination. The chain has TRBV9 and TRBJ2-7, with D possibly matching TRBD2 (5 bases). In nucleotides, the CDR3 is TGTGCCAGCAGCGTAGGGACTGGGCCTTACGAGCAGTACTTC. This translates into CASSVGTGPYEQYF. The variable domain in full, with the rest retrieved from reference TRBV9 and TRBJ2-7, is DSGVTQTPKHLITATGQRVTLRCSPRSGDLSVYWYQQSLDQGLQFLIQYYNGEERAKGNILERFSAQQFPDLHSELNLSSLELGDSALYFCASSVGTGPYEQYFGPGTRLTVT.